The next 2 T cell receptor beta chains were all read from a single sample in a study of cytomegalovirus exposure and HLA in healthy donors. The PCR employed 60 Vbeta primers together with 13 Jbeta primers. Sequencing was performed with immunoSEQ multiplex PCR; in TCRdb, only in-frame clones are kept and a portion is missing. The table includes more than 80,000 clones, roughly 67% detected once. Sequenced material: PBMCs. Receptors originate from a human donor in good health.

This clone was picked up a small number of times. V is TRBV19 and J is TRBJ1-1, with 7 bases matching TRBD1. This CDR3 spans 15 amino acids. J was trimmed by 1 base and V by 7 bases; bases with no gene match: 9. The V gene's germline CDR1 is LNHDA and CDR2 SQIVND (reference sequence). CDR3 loop: CASTFTRQGNTEAFF. CDR3 nucleotides: TGTGCCAGTACCTTTACTCGACAGGGGAACACTGAAGCTTTCTTT. The variable domain in full, completed from reference TRBV19 and TRBJ1-1, reads DGGITQSPKYLFRKEGQNVTLSCEQNLNHDAMYWYRQDPGQGLRLIYYSQIVNDFQKGDIAEGYSVSREKKESFPLTVTSAQKNPTAFYLCASTFTRQGNTEAFFGQGTRLTVV.

The chain couples TRBV5-1 to TRBJ2-5; 9 bases agree with TRBD1. This CDR3 contains 14 residues. V dropped 3 bases and J dropped 2; count of bases not matched to a gene: 2. Per germline, CDR1 SGHRS and CDR2 YFSETQ. CDR3 in amino acids: CASSSGQGQETQYF. In DNA, the CDR3 is TGCGCCAGCAGCTCGGGACAGGGACAAGAGACCCAGTACTTC.